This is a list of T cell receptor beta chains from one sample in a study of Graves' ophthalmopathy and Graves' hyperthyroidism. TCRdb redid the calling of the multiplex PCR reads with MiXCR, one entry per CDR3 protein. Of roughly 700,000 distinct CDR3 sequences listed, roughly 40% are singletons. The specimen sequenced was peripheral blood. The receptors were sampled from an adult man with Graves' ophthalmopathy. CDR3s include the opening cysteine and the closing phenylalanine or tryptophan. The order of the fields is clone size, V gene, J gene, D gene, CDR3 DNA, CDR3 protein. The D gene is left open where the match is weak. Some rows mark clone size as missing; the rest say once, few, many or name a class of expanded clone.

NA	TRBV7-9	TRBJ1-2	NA	TGTGCCAGCAGCTCCAGCGGGGCGAACGGAGGCTACACCTTC	CASSSSGANGGYTF
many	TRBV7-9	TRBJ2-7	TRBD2	TGTGCCAGCAGCTCGGGGACTAGCGGGGAAGCCTACGAGCAGTACTTC	CASSSGTSGEAYEQYF
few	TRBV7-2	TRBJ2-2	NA	TGTGCCAGCAGCTTGGCCCAGGGGCGGATCGGGGAGCTGTTTTTT	CASSLAQGRIGELFF
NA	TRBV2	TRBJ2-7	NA	TGTGCCAGCAGAGGTAGGGCCTACGAGCAGTACTTC	CASRGRAYEQYF
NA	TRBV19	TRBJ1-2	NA	TGTGCCAGTAGTATGGCAGGCCTTCCCGGGGGCTACACCTTC	CASSMAGLPGGYTF
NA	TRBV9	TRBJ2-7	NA	TGTGCCAGCAGCGTAGGCGTGGAGAAGTACCACGAGCAGTACTTC	CASSVGVEKYHEQYF
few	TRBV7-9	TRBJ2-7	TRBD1	TGTGCCAGCAGCTCTTACCGGGACAGGGGGCACGAGCAGTACTTC	CASSSYRDRGHEQYF
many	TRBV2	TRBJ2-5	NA	TGTGCCAGCAGTGAGGTCAGGGCGGGAGAGACCCAGTACTTC	CASSEVRAGETQYF
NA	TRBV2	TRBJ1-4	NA	TGTGCCAGCAGTGCAGAGGGATATGGAACTGAAAAACTGTTTTTT	CASSAEGYGTEKLFF
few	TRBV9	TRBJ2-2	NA	TGTGCCAGCCGTTCCGAGACAGCCACCGGGGAGCTGTTTTTT	CASRSETATGELFF
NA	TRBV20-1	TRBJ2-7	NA	TGCAGTGCTAGTGGGCAGGACGAGCAGTACTTC	CSASGQDEQYF
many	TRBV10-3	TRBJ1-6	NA	TGTGCCATCAACGGGCAGGTTAATTCACCCCTCCACTTT	CAINGQVNSPLHF
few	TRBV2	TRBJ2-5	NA	TGTGCCAGCAGCGCCCAGATCTCACTGAGGGACCAAGAGACCCAGTACTTC	CASSAQISLRDQETQYF
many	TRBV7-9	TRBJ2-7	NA	TGTGCCAGCCACGGTAAGGGCGAGCAGTACTTC	CASHGKGEQYF
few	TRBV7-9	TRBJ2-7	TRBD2	TGTGCCAGCTCAACCGGGACTACCAGAGGAGGCGGGACGCAGTACTTC	CASSTGTTRGGGTQYF
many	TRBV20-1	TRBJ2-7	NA	TGCAGTGCTGAACGGACAGTCTACGAGCAGTACTTC	CSAERTVYEQYF
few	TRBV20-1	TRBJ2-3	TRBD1	TGCAGTGCCCGCGCCGACAGGGGGGTTGATACGCAGTATTTT	CSARADRGVDTQYF
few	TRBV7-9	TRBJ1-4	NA	TGTGCCAGCAGCTTAGCGGGGGATATTGGTGAAAAACTGTTTTTT	CASSLAGDIGEKLFF
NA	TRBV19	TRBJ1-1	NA	TGTGCCAGTACTCCCCGGGGAGGGAAGAACACTGAAGCTTTCTTT	CASTPRGGKNTEAFF
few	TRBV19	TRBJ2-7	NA	TGTGCCAGTAGTATCGGGGCTGACTACGAGCAGTACTTC	CASSIGADYEQYF
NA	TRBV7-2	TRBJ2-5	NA	TGTGCCAGCAGCTTAACCCCAGAGACCCAGTACTTC	CASSLTPETQYF
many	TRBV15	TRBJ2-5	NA	TGTGCCACCAGCAGAGATGCCAGTCAAGAGACCCAGTACTTC	CATSRDASQETQYF
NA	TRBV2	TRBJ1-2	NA	TGTGCCAGCAGTTTCGCCCGGTCCTATGGCTACACCTTC	CASSFARSYGYTF
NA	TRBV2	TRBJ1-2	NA	TGTGCCAGCAGTCCCAAGGGGGGACCGGTTTTGAACTATGGCTACACCTTC	CASSPKGGPVLNYGYTF
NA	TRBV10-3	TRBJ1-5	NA	TGTGCCATCAGTGAGGCGGGGGGCCGCAATCAGCCCCAGCATTTT	CAISEAGGRNQPQHF
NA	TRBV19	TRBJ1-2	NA	TGTGCCTGTTCTGAGGGGGGTTGGGATGGCTACACCTTC	CACSEGGWDGYTF
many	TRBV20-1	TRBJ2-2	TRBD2	TGCAGTGCTTACGGGAGGGCCTCTGTGGGGGAGCTGTTTTTT	CSAYGRASVGELFF
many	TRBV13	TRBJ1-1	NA	TGTGCCAGCAGCCCCCTCGGCAGGGCGAGTACTGAAGCTTTCTTT	CASSPLGRASTEAFF
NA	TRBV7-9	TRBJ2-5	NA	TGTGCCAGCAGCTCCGACGGGTGGGCCCAGTACTTC	CASSSDGWAQYF
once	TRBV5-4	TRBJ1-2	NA	TGTGCCAGCAGCACAGAAAAGACGCCAGGATATGGCTACACCTTC	CASSTEKTPGYGYTF
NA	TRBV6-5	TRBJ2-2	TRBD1	TGTGCCAGCAGTTACAACAGGGGTCGGCAAACCGGGGAGCTGTTTTTT	CASSYNRGRQTGELFF
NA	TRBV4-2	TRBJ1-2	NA	TGTGCCAGCAGCCAAAATACCGGGGCGCAATATGGCTACACCTTC	CASSQNTGAQYGYTF
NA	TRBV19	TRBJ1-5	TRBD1	TGTGCCAGTACCCAGGGACAGTTTAGCGATCAGCCCCAGCATTTT	CASTQGQFSDQPQHF
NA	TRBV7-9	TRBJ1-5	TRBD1	TGTGCCAGCAGCCTTACCCGGGACAGAGACCTCAATCAGCCCCAGCATTTT	CASSLTRDRDLNQPQHF
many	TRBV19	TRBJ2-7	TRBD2	TGTGCCAGTAGCCGACTAGCGGGAGACGAGCAGTACTTC	CASSRLAGDEQYF
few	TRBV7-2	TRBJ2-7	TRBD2	TGTGCCAGCAGCTCGAACCCCGGGACTAGTTATACCTACGAGCAGTACTTC	CASSSNPGTSYTYEQYF
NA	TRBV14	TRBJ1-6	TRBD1	TGTGCCAGCAGCCAAAGACAGGGGGCAAGTTCACCCCTCCACTTT	CASSQRQGASSPLHF
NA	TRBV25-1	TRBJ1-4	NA	TGTGCCAGCAGCCCTACTAGCGGGACAAAACTGTTTTTT	CASSPTSGTKLFF
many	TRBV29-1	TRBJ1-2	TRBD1	TGCAGCGTTGAGGGGGACAGCGGCTACACCTTC	CSVEGDSGYTF
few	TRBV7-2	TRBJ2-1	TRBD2	TGTGCCAGCAGCTACCGCCGGGGGGGCCGCGTTGGTGAGCAGTTCTTC	CASSYRRGGRVGEQFF
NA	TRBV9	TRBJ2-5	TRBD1	TGTGCCAGCAGGGGCCTGACAGGGATACAAGAGACCCAGTACTTC	CASRGLTGIQETQYF
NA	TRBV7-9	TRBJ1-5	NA	TGTGCCAGCAGCTTGTCAGGGTGGGACAATCAGCCCCAGCATTTT	CASSLSGWDNQPQHF
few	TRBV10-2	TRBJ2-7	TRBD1	TGTGCCAGCAGAAAAACCGGGACAGGGACCTACGAGCAGTACTTC	CASRKTGTGTYEQYF
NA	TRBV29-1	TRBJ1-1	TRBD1	TGCAGTGCTCCTCCAGGGGGCGAGTTGGGCACTGAAGCTTTCTTT	CSAPPGGELGTEAFF
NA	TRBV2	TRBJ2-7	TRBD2	TGTGCCAGCAGTTCGACTAGCGGGAGAGGGACCTACGAGCAGTACTTC	CASSSTSGRGTYEQYF
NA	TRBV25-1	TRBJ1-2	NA	TGTGCCAGCAGTGCTCGGGGCAGGAGCCCCTATGGCTACACCTTC	CASSARGRSPYGYTF
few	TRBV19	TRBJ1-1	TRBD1	TGTGCCAGTAGTAGAAGACAGGGGAGGTTGGACACTGAAGCTTTCTTT	CASSRRQGRLDTEAFF
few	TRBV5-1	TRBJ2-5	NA	TGCGCCAGCAGCATAGAGAAGGAGACCCAGTACTTC	CASSIEKETQYF
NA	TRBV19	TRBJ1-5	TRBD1	TGTGCCGGTAGTCAGGGGGGCAATCAGCCCCAGCATTTT	CAGSQGGNQPQHF